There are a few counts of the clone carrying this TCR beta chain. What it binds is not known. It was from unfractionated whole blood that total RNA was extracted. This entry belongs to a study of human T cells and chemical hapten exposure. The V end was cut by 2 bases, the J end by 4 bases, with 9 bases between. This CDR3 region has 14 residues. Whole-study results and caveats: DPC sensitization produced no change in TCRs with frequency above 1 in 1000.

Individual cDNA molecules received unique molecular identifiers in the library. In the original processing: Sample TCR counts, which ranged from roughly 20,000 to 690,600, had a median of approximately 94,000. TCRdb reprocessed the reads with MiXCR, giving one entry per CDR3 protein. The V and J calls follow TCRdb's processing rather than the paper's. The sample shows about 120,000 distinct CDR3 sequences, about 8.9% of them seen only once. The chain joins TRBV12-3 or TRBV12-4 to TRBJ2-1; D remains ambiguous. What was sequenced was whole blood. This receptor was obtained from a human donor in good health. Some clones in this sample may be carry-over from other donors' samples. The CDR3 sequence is CASSLNNLYNEQFF. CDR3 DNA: TGTGCCAGCAGTTTAAACAATTTATACAATGAGCAGTTCTTC.